Below, 31 T cell receptor beta chains from the same sample are listed, as sequenced in a study of T cells after yellow fever vaccination. Via MiXCR, TCRdb re-called the 5' RACE reads, giving one row per CDR3 protein. Of 300,000 to 450,000 distinct CDR3 sequences listed, roughly 8% are singletons. Sequencing was performed on PBMCs, taken approximately 40 days after the first yellow fever vaccination. The receptors originated from a young man who received the YFV17D yellow fever vaccine.

This clonotype was seen repeatedly, ten times or more. The V gene is TRBV7-2, the J gene TRBJ2-5; 8 nucleotides match TRBD2. With 2 bases clipped from V and 5 bases from J, the junction kept 4 bases outside the gene matches. There are 14 residues in the CDR3. Germline CDR1 is SGHTA and CDR2 is FQGNSA. CDR3 sequence reads: CASSLFGGAETQYF. The DNA for the CDR3 is TGTGCCAGCAGCTTATTCGGGGGGGCGGAGACCCAGTACTTC.

The chain's CDR3 is CASSLHRVSGANVLTF. The CDR3 DNA reads as TGCGCCAGCAGCCTCCATAGGGTATCCGGGGCCAACGTCCTGACTTTC. The gene calls are TRBV4-1 and TRBJ2-6; no reliable D call. This CDR3 has 16 residues. V was trimmed by 4 bases and J by 4 bases, leaving 14 bases between them. In germline, CDR1 is MGHRA, CDR2 YSYEKL.

This chain links TRBV15 with TRBJ1-5; D unresolved. CDR1 is LNHNV and CDR2 is YYDKDF in the germline V gene (reference sequence). Trimming took 6 bases from V and 4 from J, leaving 10 bases between them. This CDR3 has 13 amino acids. CDR3 sequence: CATSVTANQPQHF. The CDR3 nucleotides are TGTGCCACCAGTGTTACAGCTAATCAGCCCCAGCATTTT. Full variable domain (outside the CDR3, taken from reference TRBV15 and TRBJ1-5): DAMVIQNPRYQVTQFGKPVTLSCSQTLNHNVMYWYQQKSSQAPKLLFHYYDKDFNNEADTPDNFQSRRPNTSFCFLDIRSPGLGDTAMYLCATSVTANQPQHFGDGTRLSIL.

This clonotype was seen a handful of times. V gene TRBV28 combines with J gene TRBJ2-1, with D possibly being TRBD1 (6 bases). Germline V gives CDR1 MDHEN, CDR2 SYDVKM. CDR3 length: 15 amino acids. V was shortened by 6 bases and J by 0 bases, with 12 bases between the two germline ends. The CDR3 region is CASSGTMSSYNEQFF. The CDR3 DNA follows: TGTGCCAGCAGCGGGACAATGAGCTCCTACAATGAGCAGTTCTTC.

This chain joins TRBV7-2 and TRBJ2-7; TRBD1 matches at 8 bases. The CDR3 contains 15 residues. The V gene's germline CDR1 is SGHTA and CDR2 FQGNSA. V lost 5 bases and J lost 4; bases outside the gene matches: 10. This chain's CDR3 is CASSPNPTGVYEQYF. DNA of the CDR3: TGTGCCAGCAGCCCGAACCCGACAGGGGTTTACGAGCAGTACTTC.

The DNA of the CDR3 is TGCGCCAGCAGCCAGATAGCGGGGGGCTTGGGCAATGAGCAGTTCTTC. The encoded protein is CASSQIAGGLGNEQFF. The chain is built from TRBV4-1 and TRBJ2-1; 10 nucleotides align to TRBD2. Looked up from germline, CDR1 is MGHRA and CDR2 is YSYEKL. After removal of 3 bases from V and 6 bases from J, the junction contained 8 bases not matched to a gene. The CDR3 extends over 16 amino acids.

The CDR3 spells CSAPDLTGPYTEAFF. Here the CDR3 DNA reads TGCAGTGCGCCCGATCTTACAGGGCCATACACTGAAGCTTTCTTT. The rearrangement links TRBV20-1 to TRBJ1-1, with TRBD1 as a possible D gene (6 bases). CDR3 length: 15 residues. Trimming shortened V by 6 bases and J by 3 bases, and 20 bases separated the two germline ends. Germline CDR1 reads DFQATT; CDR2 reads SNEGSKA (reference sequence).

This clonotype was observed at least ten times. This sequence joins TRBV29-1 and TRBJ2-1; D is possibly TRBD2 (7 bases). Trimming removed 3 bases from V and 8 bases from J, with 23 bases in between. Germline V gene data show CDR1 as SQVTM and CDR2 as ANQGSEA. There are 16 residues in the CDR3. The CDR3 spells CSVEDAGADGSDEQFF. The CDR3 DNA is TGCAGCGTTGAGGACGCGGGGGCCGATGGTTCAGATGAGCAGTTCTTC.

This clonotype was counted only a few times. The CDR3, as DNA: TGCGCCAGCAGATCTTCCGGGACAGAGTATGGCTACACCTTC. Translation gives CASRSSGTEYGYTF. This rearrangement joins TRBV5-1 to TRBJ1-2, with 7 positions matching TRBD1. CDR1 SGHRS and CDR2 YFSETQ come from the germline V gene. CDR3 length: 14 amino acids. V shed 5 bases, J shed 5 bases, and the junction held 9 bases outside the gene matches.

Only a few counts were recorded for this clonotype. V is TRBV7-8 and J is TRBJ2-5, with TRBD2 matching 7 bases. Germline V gene sequence: CDR1 SGHVS, CDR2 FQNEAQ. V lost 5 bases and J lost 1; bases outside the gene matches: 7. CDR3 size: 15 residues. The CDR3 coding sequence is TGTGCCAGCAGCCCGAGGGAGGGCTTCCAAGAGACCCAGTACTTC. Translated: CASSPREGFQETQYF.

There are a few counts of this clonotype. J is TRBJ2-2 and V is TRBV6-2 or TRBV6-3; the match to TRBD2 covers 11 bases. The junction had 5 bases not matched to a gene; V was cut back by 7 bases and J by 4 bases. CDR1 MNHEY and CDR2 SVGEGT come from the germline V gene. This CDR3 contains 15 residues. This CDR3 is CASTLLAGVTGELFF. The CDR3, as DNA: TGTGCCAGCACCCTACTAGCGGGGGTCACCGGGGAGCTGTTTTTT.

This clonotype was seen a handful of times. CDR3 protein: CASSDTGTISGANVLTF. Written as DNA, the CDR3 is TGTGCCAGCAGTGACACCGGGACAATCTCTGGGGCCAACGTCCTGACTTTC. The V call is TRBV6-1, the J call TRBJ2-6, with D maybe TRBD1 (6 bases). The CDR3 length is 17 residues. Trimming removed 3 bases from V and 0 bases from J, with 12 bases in between. CDR1 is MNHNS, CDR2 SASEGT, per germline.

This clonotype appeared many times. The chain is built from TRBV5-1 and TRBJ2-5, with D possibly called TRBD1 or TRBD2 (6 bases each). Trimming removed 0 bases at V and 4 bases at J, with 7 bases between. Germline CDR1 SGHRS, CDR2 YFSETQ. The CDR3 totals 13 residues. CDR3 sequence: CASSLAGAETQYF. In nucleotides, the CDR3 is TGCGCCAGCAGCTTGGCGGGGGCAGAGACCCAGTACTTC.

This clonotype was counted a few times. This chain links TRBV29-1 with TRBJ1-1, with TRBD1 identical over 8 bases. Germline trimming cut 7 bases from V and 5 bases from J; bases unmatched to any gene: 9. The germline gives CDR1 SQVTM, CDR2 ANQGSEA. The CDR3 is 13 residues long. The CDR3 region is CSAEGQGRTEAFF. The CDR3 bases are TGCAGCGCCGAAGGACAGGGAAGGACTGAAGCTTTCTTT.

The V gene is TRBV28, the J gene TRBJ1-5; the match to TRBD1 covers 7 bases. The CDR3 sequence is 13 residues long. Germline CDR1 reads MDHEN; CDR2 reads SYDVKM. The J segment lost 7 bases and the V segment lost 4 bases, leaving 4 bases of the junction unmatched. CDR3 residues: CASSYRGGQPQHF. CDR3 in DNA: TGTGCCAGCAGTTACAGGGGAGGACAGCCCCAGCATTTT.

The V and J genes are TRBV28 and TRBJ2-3; TRBD2 matches at 15 bases. V shed 4 bases, J shed 0 bases, and the junction held 11 bases outside the gene matches. The germline gives CDR1 MDHEN, CDR2 SYDVKM. This CDR3 region has 20 residues. The CDR3 DNA sequence: TGTGCCAGCAGTTCGGGAGGACTAGCGGGGGGGATTCCTAGCACAGATACGCAGTATTTT. Protein product: CASSSGGLAGGIPSTDTQYF.

In its sample, this clonotype was seen many times. The rearrangement joins TRBV4-1 to TRBJ2-5, with 9 bases lining up with TRBD1. The ends lost 4 bases at V and 5 bases at J; junction bases unmatched: 5. The CDR3 contains 14 residues. Per germline, CDR1 MGHRA and CDR2 YSYEKL. CDR3 nucleotides: TGCGCCAGCAGCCCCCGGGACAGGGAGGAGACCCAGTACTTC. Translating it yields CASSPRDREETQYF.

There are a few counts of this clonotype. CDR3 DNA: TGTGCCAGCAGCTTATTCCCAGGGGACCGGCCAGATACGCAGTATTTT. Encoded protein: CASSLFPGDRPDTQYF. The chain has TRBV7-6 and TRBJ2-3; weak D call: TRBD1 (6 bases). The length of the CDR3 is 16 residues. CDR1 SGHVS and CDR2 FNYEAQ come from the germline V gene. V gave up 2 bases and J gave up 4 bases, with 16 bases separating them.

V and J are TRBV5-1 and TRBJ1-6, with 8 bases fitting TRBD1. Trimming cost V 4 bases and J 7 bases; bases outside gene matches: 10. Germline V gives CDR1 SGHRS, CDR2 YFSETQ. This CDR3 is 16 amino acids long. The CDR3 loop is CASSVGGTGGNSPLHF. CDR3 in DNA: TGCGCCAGCAGCGTTGGGGGGACAGGCGGCAATTCACCCCTCCACTTT.

The CDR3 is CASSFDRAGETQYF. CDR3 bases: TGCGCCAGCAGCTTCGACAGGGCAGGGGAGACCCAGTACTTC. V is TRBV5-1 and J is TRBJ2-5; 7 nucleotides line up with TRBD1. Germline loops: CDR1 SGHRS, CDR2 YFSETQ. This CDR3 comprises 14 residues. The trim removed 2 bases at V and 5 bases at J, leaving 6 bases unmatched.

In this sample, this clonotype turned up a few times. V is TRBV25-1 and J is TRBJ2-1; 8 nucleotides match TRBD1. The V segment lost 6 bases and the J segment 12 bases; nucleotides outside the gene matches: 10. The CDR3 consists of 13 residues. Germline CDR1 MGHDK, CDR2 SYGVNS. In nucleotides, the CDR3 is TGTGCCAGCAGAAATTCAGGGGGCGCGAGGCAGTTCTTC. Translating gives CASRNSGGARQFF.

V usage is TRBV6-6 and J usage is TRBJ1-6; no reliable D call. The CDR3 runs to 12 residues. Germline CDR1 is MNHNY and CDR2 is SVGAGI (reference sequence). Trimming pared 0 bases from V and 9 bases from J, leaving 3 bases between. The CDR3 loop reads CASSYSSSPLHF. The CDR3 DNA reads as TGTGCCAGCAGTTACTCGAGTTCACCCCTCCACTTT.

The sample holds many counts of this clonotype. The rearrangement joins TRBV6-1 to TRBJ1-6; no clear D. Germline V gene sequence: CDR1 MNHNS, CDR2 SASEGT. V was shortened by 6 bases and J by 8 bases, with 14 bases between the two germline ends. The CDR3 has 14 amino acids. This CDR3 reads CASSPWERDSPLHF. The CDR3, as DNA: TGTGCCAGCAGCCCGTGGGAGAGGGATTCACCCCTCCACTTT.

The chain carries TRBV29-1 and TRBJ1-2, with TRBD1 identical over 9 bases. Unmatched junction bases numbered 16, after V lost 6 bases and J lost 5 bases. The CDR3 has 16 amino acids. Per the germline V gene, CDR1 is SQVTM and CDR2 is ANQGSEA. The CDR3 nucleotides are TGCAGCGTCTATGATGGGACAGGGTCGTTCGGGTATGGCTACACCTTC. It codes for CSVYDGTGSFGYGYTF. The full variable domain, with the rest looked up from reference TRBV29-1 and TRBJ1-2, is SAVISQKPSRDICQRGTSLTIQCQVDSQVTMMFWYRQQPGQSLTLIATANQGSEATYESGFVIDKFPISRPNLTFSTLTVSNMSPEDSSIYLCSVYDGTGSFGYGYTFGSGTRLTVV.

Ten or more counts support this clonotype. The chain links TRBV4-1 to TRBJ1-6; D not certain. V lost 4 bases and J lost 8, with 12 bases in between. CDR3 length: 14 residues. Germline lookup yields CDR1 MGHRA and CDR2 YSYEKL. The CDR3 sequence: CASSPRSVDSPLHF. The CDR3 nucleotides are TGCGCCAGCAGCCCAAGATCAGTGGATTCACCCCTCCACTTT.

This clonotype has just a few counts. This chain connects TRBV6-2 or TRBV6-3 to TRBJ1-5; no definite D call. The germline gives CDR1 MNHEY, CDR2 SVGEGT. Trimming removed 4 bases at V and 6 bases at J, with 13 bases between. The CDR3 has 14 residues. The CDR3 nucleotides are TGTGCCAGCAGTTCCCCTTCCCAGTTTCAGCCCCAGCATTTT. Residues: CASSSPSQFQPQHF.

The chain uses TRBV13 and TRBJ1-4; possibly TRBD1 for D (5 bases). V was trimmed by 3 bases and J by 1 base, leaving 21 bases between them. The CDR3 loop spans 19 amino acids. The germline V gene encodes CDR1 PRHDT and CDR2 FYEKMQ (reference sequence). The CDR3: CASSFSHGVRAGTNEKLFF. CDR3 nucleotide sequence: TGTGCCAGCAGCTTCTCACATGGGGTCAGGGCTGGAACTAATGAAAAACTGTTTTTT. The entire variable domain, with the rest obtained from reference TRBV13 and TRBJ1-4, is as follows: AAGVIQSPRHLIKEKRETATLKCYPIPRHDTVYWYQQGPGQDPQFLISFYEKMQSDKGSIPDRFSAQQFSDYHSELNMSSLELGDSALYFCASSFSHGVRAGTNEKLFFGSGTQLSVL.

In this sample, this clonotype turned up a few times. V is TRBV12-3 or TRBV12-4 and J is TRBJ2-6, with D perhaps matching TRBD1 (5 bases). This CDR3 spans 16 amino acids. Trimming pared 7 bases from V and 2 bases from J, leaving 15 bases between. CDR3 DNA sequence: TGTGCCAGCACTGTGGGATGGGGCGCTGGGGCCAACGTCCTGACTTTC. Its protein is CASTVGWGAGANVLTF.

This clonotype has only a few counts. V gene TRBV7-9 combines with J gene TRBJ1-1; D gene uncertain. V was trimmed by 2 bases and J by 7 bases, leaving 5 bases between them. The CDR3 loop spans 11 amino acids. CDR1 SEHNR and CDR2 FQNEAQ come from the germline V gene (reference sequence). The CDR3 protein is CASSLWGEAFF. CDR3 coding DNA: TGTGCCAGCAGCTTATGGGGTGAAGCTTTCTTT.

About this clonotype: Its ends do not fully match the called genes, so a read error is possible. CDR3 protein: CASGLDRNTGELFF. The DNA of the CDR3 is TGTGCCAGCGGTTTAGACCGGAACACCGGGGAGCTGTTTTTT. The chain is built from TRBV12-3 or TRBV12-4 and TRBJ2-2; D is ambiguous. The CDR3 length is 14 residues.

V and J are TRBV7-2 and TRBJ2-3; TRBD2 matches 9 bases. CDR3 length equals 14 residues. Germline CDR1 is SGHTA and CDR2 is FQGNSA. The V and J ends lost 3 bases and 7 bases, in that order; junction bases with no gene match: 5. CDR3 in DNA: TGTGCCAGCAGCTTTGCGGGGGGGCCTCATACGCAGTATTTT. Translation gives CASSFAGGPHTQYF. Filled out from reference TRBV7-2 and TRBJ2-3, the complete variable domain reads GAGVSQSPSNKVTEKGKDVELRCDPISGHTALYWYRQSLGQGLEFLIYFQGNSAPDKSGLPSDRFSAERTGGSVSTLTIQRTQQEDSAVYLCASSFAGGPHTQYFGPGTRLTVL.